The rows below give T cell receptor beta chains drawn from one sample of a study of blood T cell repertoires in COVID-19. Assay used: immunoSEQ multiplex PCR; TCRdb lists only in-frame clones, some missing. The sample records 110,000 to 150,000 clones, roughly 80% being singletons. The sample consisted of peripheral blood. The receptor source for this set is a human donor in a cohort sampled during active COVID-19. CDR3s include the opening cysteine and the closing phenylalanine or tryptophan. The D gene is left open where the match is weak. Some rows mark clone size as missing; the rest say once, few, many or name a class of expanded clone.

D	size	V	J	CDR3	DNA
NA	NA	TRBV28	TRBJ2-7	CASSPNYEQYF	TGTGCCAGCAGTCCCAACTACGAGCAGTACTTC
NA	NA	TRBV4-1	TRBJ2-1	CASSQDRTYNEQFF	TGCGCCAGCAGCCAAGATAGGACATACAATGAGCAGTTCTTC
NA	once	TRBV6-5	TRBJ1-1	CATYREGTEAFF	TGTGCCACTTACAGGGAGGGCACTGAAGCTTTCTTT
NA	NA	TRBV3-1/TRBV3-2	TRBJ2-7	CASSQDRSGEQYF	TGTGCCAGCAGCCAAGATCGGAGCGGAGAGCAGTACTTC
NA	few	TRBV5-1	TRBJ1-2	CASSPTQAAYGYTF	TGCGCCAGCAGCCCAACACAGGCCGCCTATGGCTACACCTTC
NA	NA	TRBV2	TRBJ2-2	CASSVKTGELFF	TGTGCCAGCAGTGTTAAAACCGGGGAGCTGTTTTTT
NA	few	TRBV12-3/TRBV12-4	TRBJ1-1	CASSLGQGKAFF	TGTGCCAGCAGTTTAGGTCAGGGCAAGGCTTTCTTT
NA	NA	TRBV18	TRBJ1-1	CASSPPSEMNTEAFF	TGTGCCAGCTCACCACCGAGTGAGATGAACACTGAAGCTTTCTTT
TRBD1	NA	TRBV2	TRBJ2-5	CASTRDRAGETQYF	TGTGCCAGCACCCGGGACAGGGCTGGGGAGACCCAGTACTTC
TRBD1	NA	TRBV7-9	TRBJ2-4	CASSSSTGAKAKNIQYF	TGTGCCAGCAGTAGCTCGACAGGGGCAAAAGCCAAAAACATTCAGTACTTC
NA	NA	TRBV5-1	TRBJ1-6	CASSLAGQRYNSPLHF	TGCGCCAGCAGCTTGGCCGGCCAGCGCTATAATTCACCCCTCCACTTT
NA	NA	TRBV28	TRBJ1-2	CASSLTPRVGAYYGYTF	TGTGCCAGCAGTTTAACCCCCCGGGTAGGGGCGTACTATGGCTACACCTTC
NA	NA	TRBV3-1/TRBV3-2	TRBJ1-6	CASSQWDIYNSPLHF	TGTGCCAGCAGCCAATGGGACATCTATAATTCACCCCTCCACTTT
NA	NA	TRBV7-8	TRBJ1-6	CASSLGQGIPNNSPLHF	TGTGCCAGCAGCTTAGGGCAGGGGATCCCGAATAATTCACCCCTCCACTTT
NA	NA	TRBV29-1	TRBJ2-5	CSVEGFLLAQQETQYF	TGCAGCGTTGAAGGGTTCTTGCTAGCCCAACAAGAGACCCAGTACTTC
NA	once	TRBV4-1	TRBJ1-5	CASSPGWRTQPQHF	TGCGCCAGCAGCCCGGGGTGGAGGACTCAGCCCCAGCATTTT
TRBD2	NA	TRBV27	TRBJ2-5	CASSLSGGQETQYF	TGTGCCAGCAGTTTGTCGGGGGGACAAGAGACCCAGTACTTC
TRBD1	NA	TRBV12-3/TRBV12-4	TRBJ1-1	CASSRQGSTEAFF	TGTGCCAGCAGTCGACAGGGGAGTACTGAAGCTTTCTTT
NA	few	TRBV7-6	TRBJ2-7	CASSSQGGGFYEQYF	TGTGCCAGCAGCTCCCAGGGCGGGGGCTTCTACGAGCAGTACTTC
NA	NA	TRBV3-1/TRBV3-2	TRBJ1-2	CASSQDGNSYGYTF	TGTGCCAGCAGCCAAGACGGCAACAGCTATGGCTACACCTTC
NA	NA	TRBV18	TRBJ2-7	CASSPPWSAGSDEQYF	TGTGCCAGCTCACCACCATGGTCGGCAGGGTCCGACGAGCAGTACTTC
NA	NA	TRBV5-1	TRBJ2-3	CASSLQGGTDTQYF	TGCGCCAGCAGCTTACAGGGAGGCACAGATACGCAGTATTTT
NA	few	TRBV3-1/TRBV3-2	TRBJ2-2	CASSPPGLQPTGELFF	TGTGCCAGCAGCCCGCCGGGACTGCAGCCCACCGGGGAGCTGTTTTTT
TRBD1	few	TRBV2	TRBJ1-2	CASSKDRGRSYGYTF	TGTGCCAGCAGTAAAGACAGGGGGCGTTCCTATGGCTACACCTTC
TRBD1	NA	TRBV10-3	TRBJ2-6	CAISSGTGRSGANVLTF	TGTGCCATCAGCTCCGGGACAGGCCGCTCTGGGGCCAACGTCCTGACTTTC
NA	NA	TRBV12-3/TRBV12-4	TRBJ1-1	CASSSRAEAFF	TGTGCCAGCAGTTCCAGGGCCGAAGCTTTCTTT
NA	once	TRBV7-9	TRBJ2-1	CASSLAGQLNEQFF	TGTGCCAGCAGCTTAGCGGGCCAGCTCAATGAGCAGTTCTTC
NA	NA	TRBV2	TRBJ2-1	CASSRDTILEQFF	TGTGCCAGCAGTCGGGACACCATTTTAGAGCAGTTCTTC
TRBD1	NA	TRBV3-1/TRBV3-2	TRBJ2-7	CASRAAGGYEQYF	TGTGCCAGCAGGGCGGCAGGGGGCTACGAGCAGTACTTC
TRBD1	once	TRBV11-1	TRBJ1-6	CASSLGQGNSPLHF	TGTGCCAGCAGCTTAGGACAGGGAAATTCACCCCTCCACTTT
TRBD1	NA	TRBV11-1	TRBJ1-5	CASSLSRGHQPQHF	TGTGCCAGCAGCTTATCCAGGGGGCATCAGCCCCAGCATTTT
TRBD2	NA	TRBV7-6	TRBJ2-1	CASSRTHLAGGQGVLNEQFF	TGTGCCAGCAGCCGGACTCACCTAGCGGGGGGGCAGGGAGTTCTCAATGAGCAGTTCTTC
NA	NA	TRBV20-1	TRBJ1-5	CSAREDRQEHF	TGCAGTGCTAGAGAAGACAGGCAGGAGCATTTT
NA	NA	TRBV5-1	TRBJ1-1	CASSSRVQGGTEAFF	TGCGCCAGCAGCTCTCGTGTCCAAGGAGGCACTGAAGCTTTCTTT
NA	NA	TRBV19	TRBJ1-5	CASNPRGQLGNQPQHF	TGTGCCAGTAATCCTCGGGGACAACTGGGGAATCAGCCCCAGCATTTT
NA	NA	TRBV11-2	TRBJ1-5	CASSLAGQPQHF	TGTGCCAGCAGCTTAGCTGGCCAGCCCCAGCATTTT
NA	NA	TRBV7-2	TRBJ2-5	CASSFYQETQYF	TGTGCCAGCAGCTTCTATCAAGAGACCCAGTACTTC
TRBD2	once	TRBV6-2/TRBV6-3	TRBJ2-1	CASSYFQAGGKANEQFF	TGTGCCAGCAGTTACTTCCAGGCGGGGGGGAAGGCCAACGAGCAGTTCTTC
TRBD1	NA	TRBV11-2	TRBJ1-2	CASRTLTGVGYGYTF	TGTGCCAGCAGAACTCTGACAGGGGTTGGCTATGGCTACACCTTC
NA	NA	TRBV6-5	TRBJ1-3	CASRQVPGNTIYF	TGTGCCAGCAGACAGGTCCCTGGAAACACCATATATTTT
NA	NA	TRBV25-1	TRBJ2-3	CASSPQGTDTQYF	TGTGCCAGCAGTCCGCAGGGCACAGATACGCAGTATTTT
NA	NA	TRBV3-1/TRBV3-2	TRBJ2-4	CASSPGVLAKNIQYF	TGTGCCAGCAGCCCAGGGGTTTTGGCCAAAAACATTCAGTACTTC
NA	NA	TRBV11-2	TRBJ2-1	CASSHPDSAEQFF	TGTGCCAGCAGCCACCCGGACAGCGCCGAGCAGTTCTTC
NA	NA	TRBV6-5	TRBJ1-2	CASSLTTGYYGYTF	TGTGCCAGCAGTCTAACGACAGGCTACTATGGCTACACCTTC
NA	NA	TRBV28	TRBJ2-7	CASSLYRRQTYEQYF	TGTGCCAGCAGTTTATATAGGCGACAGACCTACGAGCAGTACTTC